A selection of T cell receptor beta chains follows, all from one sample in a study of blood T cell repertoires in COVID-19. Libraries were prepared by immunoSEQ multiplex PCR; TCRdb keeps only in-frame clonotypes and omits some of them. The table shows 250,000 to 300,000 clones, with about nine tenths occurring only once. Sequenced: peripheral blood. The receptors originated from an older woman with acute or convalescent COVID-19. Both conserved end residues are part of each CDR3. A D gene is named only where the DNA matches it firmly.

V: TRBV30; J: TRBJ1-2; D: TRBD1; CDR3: CAWSVGGQTNYGYTF; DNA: TGTGCCTGGAGTGTAGGGGGACAGACTAACTATGGCTACACCTTC
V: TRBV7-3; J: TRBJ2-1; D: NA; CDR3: CASSLDLSSYNEQFF; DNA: TGTGCCAGCAGCTTAGATCTAAGCTCCTACAATGAGCAGTTCTTC
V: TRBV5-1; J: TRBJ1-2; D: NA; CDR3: CASSLGAQGYTF; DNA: TGCGCCAGCAGCTTGGGGGCGCAAGGCTACACCTTC
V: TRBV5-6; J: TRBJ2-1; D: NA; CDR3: CASRSGQGGYNEQFF; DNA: TGTGCCAGCAGGTCAGGTCAAGGCGGGTACAATGAGCAGTTCTTC
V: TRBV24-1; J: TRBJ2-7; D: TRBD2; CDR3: CATSLSGPSSYEQYF; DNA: TGTGCCACCAGTCTTAGCGGGCCGAGCTCCTACGAGCAGTACTTC
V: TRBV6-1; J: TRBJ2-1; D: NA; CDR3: CASSEKGRLTLMNEQFF; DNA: TGTGCCAGCAGTGAAAAAGGGAGACTCACTCTAATGAATGAGCAGTTCTTC
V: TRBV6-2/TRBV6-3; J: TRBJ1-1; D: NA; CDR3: CASSYRSGMNTEAFF; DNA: TGTGCCAGCAGTTACAGGTCGGGGATGAACACTGAAGCTTTCTTT
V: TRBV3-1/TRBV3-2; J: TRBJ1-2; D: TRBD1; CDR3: CASQGGIYGYTF; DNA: TGTGCCAGTCAGGGGGGTATCTATGGCTACACCTTC
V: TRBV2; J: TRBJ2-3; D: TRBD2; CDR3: CASTRRDYLLAGGTDTQYF; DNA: TGTGCCAGCACCCGCCGGGACTACCTCTTAGCGGGAGGGACAGATACGCAGTATTTT
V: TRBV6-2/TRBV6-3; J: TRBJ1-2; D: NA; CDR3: CASSYPTGGSYGYTF; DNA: TGTGCCAGCAGTTACCCGACGGGGGGGTCATATGGCTACACCTTC
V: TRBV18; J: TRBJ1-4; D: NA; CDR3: CASSGSPGNRLTNEKLFF; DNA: TGTGCCAGCTCGGGGTCCCCGGGAAACCGCTTAACTAATGAAAAACTGTTTTTT
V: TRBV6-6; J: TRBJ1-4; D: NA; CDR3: CASSLSGQYEKLFF; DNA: TGTGCCAGCAGCCTCAGCGGGCAATATGAAAAACTGTTTTTT
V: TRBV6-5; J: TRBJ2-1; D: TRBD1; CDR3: CASSYSGTGPYNEQFF; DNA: TGTGCCAGCAGTTACTCCGGGACAGGGCCTTACAATGAGCAGTTCTTC
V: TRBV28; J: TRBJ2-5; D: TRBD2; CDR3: CASSLSWREIRETQYF; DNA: TGTGCCAGCAGTTTATCTTGGCGGGAGATTCGGGAGACCCAGTACTTC
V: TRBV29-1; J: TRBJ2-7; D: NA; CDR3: CSGSLGSSEQYF; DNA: TGCAGCGGCAGTCTAGGATCTAGCGAGCAGTACTTC
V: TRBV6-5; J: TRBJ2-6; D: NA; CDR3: CASSYFGSGANVLTF; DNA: TGTGCCAGCAGTTACTTCGGCTCTGGGGCCAACGTCCTGACTTTC
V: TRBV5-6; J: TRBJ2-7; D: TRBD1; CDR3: CASSPGQEYYEQYF; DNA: TGTGCCAGCAGCCCGGGACAGGAATACTACGAGCAGTACTTC
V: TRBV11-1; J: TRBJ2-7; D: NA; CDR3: CASSLVGTPYEQYF; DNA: TGTGCCAGCAGCTTAGTCGGGACACCCTACGAGCAGTACTTC
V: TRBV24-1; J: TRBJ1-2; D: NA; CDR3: CATSDLRGGYTF; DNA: TGTGCCACCAGTGATTTGAGGGGTGGCTACACCTTC
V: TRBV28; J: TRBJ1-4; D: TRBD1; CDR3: CASSLGQGVRTNEKLFF; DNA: TGTGCCAGCAGTTTAGGACAGGGGGTTAGAACTAATGAAAAACTGTTTTTT